The 21 T cell receptor beta chains in this list originate from one sample, sequenced in a study of cytomegalovirus exposure and HLA in healthy donors. PCR primers comprised 60 Vbeta and 13 Jbeta primers. TCRdb's table, derived via immunoSEQ multiplex PCR, lists solely in-frame clones and lacks some. The sample holds 130,000 or so clones, about 70% seen once. The sequenced material came from PBMCs. These receptors were obtained from a woman between 40 and 55 years old in good health and CMV-seronegative.

This chain connects TRBV29-1 to TRBJ1-5, with TRBD1 as a possible D gene (5 bases). V lost 4 bases and J 4 bases, leaving 11 bases between the germline ends. Per germline, CDR1 SQVTM and CDR2 ANQGSEA. The CDR3 totals 13 residues. CDR3 coding DNA: TGCAGCGTTGGCGGGACCGCAAATCAGCCCCAGCATTTT. It is translated as CSVGGTANQPQHF. The full variable domain, in which reference TRBV29-1 and TRBJ1-5 provide the parts outside the CDR3, is SAVISQKPSRDICQRGTSLTIQCQVDSQVTMMFWYRQQPGQSLTLIATANQGSEATYESGFVIDKFPISRPNLTFSTLTVSNMSPEDSSIYLCSVGGTANQPQHFGDGTRLSIL.

This chain uses TRBV5-4 with TRBJ2-1; 9 positions agree with TRBD1. The J segment lost 8 bases and the V segment lost 0 bases, leaving 9 bases of the junction unmatched. The CDR3 totals 16 residues. The germline V gene has CDR1 SGHNT and CDR2 YYREEE (reference sequence). CDR3 loop: CASSLARTGDYDEQFF. In DNA form, the CDR3 reads TGTGCCAGCAGCTTGGCCCGGACAGGGGATTACGATGAGCAGTTCTTC.

This clone was detected only once. This chain links TRBV7-2 with TRBJ2-1, with a weak D call TRBD2 (5 bases). The CDR3 has 16 residues. The germline V and J ends were trimmed by 1 base and 5 bases, with 15 bases remaining between them. CDR1 is SGHTA, CDR2 FQGNSA, per germline. The chain's CDR3 is CASSLGWRTVDNEQFF. The CDR3 DNA reads TGTGCCAGCAGCTTAGGGTGGAGGACGGTAGACAATGAGCAGTTCTTC. Full variable domain (remainder filled in from reference TRBV7-2 and TRBJ2-1): GAGVSQSPSNKVTEKGKDVELRCDPISGHTALYWYRQSLGQGLEFLIYFQGNSAPDKSGLPSDRFSAERTGGSVSTLTIQRTQQEDSAVYLCASSLGWRTVDNEQFFGPGTRLTVL.

This clone has only a few counts. The chain recombines TRBV5-6 with TRBJ1-2, with a possible D match to TRBD1 (6 bases). Germline assignment: CDR1 SGHDT and CDR2 YYEEEE. V lost 4 bases and J 2 bases, leaving 15 bases between the germline ends. The CDR3 runs to 15 residues. The CDR3 nucleotides read TGTGCCAGCAGCCCCGCCGGACAGTGGAACTATGGCTACACCTTC. It encodes CASSPAGQWNYGYTF.

The chain couples TRBV30 to TRBJ1-4, with D hard to call. Germline V gives CDR1 GTSNPN, CDR2 SVGIG (reference sequence). Between the trimmed V and J ends, which lost 1 base and 4 bases, there was a span of 13 bases. The CDR3 is 15 amino acids. In DNA, the CDR3 is TGTGCCTGGAGTGAAGGTGGCAGGATTAATGAAAAACTGTTTTTT. Encoded protein: CAWSEGGRINEKLFF.

This clone was seen a few times. The rearrangement uses TRBV14 and TRBJ1-2; D is unclear. The CDR3 sequence is 13 residues long. The germline V and J ends were trimmed by 5 bases and 4 bases, with 11 bases remaining between them. Germline V gives CDR1 SGHDN, CDR2 FVKESK. The CDR3 DNA reads TGTGCCAGCAGCTCACAAGATTCCTATGGCTACACCTTC. As protein: CASSSQDSYGYTF.

The chain recombines TRBV6-1 with TRBJ2-3, with D possibly matching TRBD1 (6 bases). Germline assignment: CDR1 MNHNS and CDR2 SASEGT. V dropped 3 bases and J dropped 2 bases, with 15 bases sitting between them. The CDR3 loop spans 16 amino acids. The CDR3 loop is CASSESTGWITDTQYF. The CDR3 region has the DNA TGTGCCAGCAGTGAGTCGACAGGTTGGATCACAGATACGCAGTATTTT.

This chain joins TRBV19 and TRBJ1-1, with D possibly being TRBD1 (6 bases). V was pared by 7 bases and J by 1 base, with 13 bases between. CDR1 and CDR2 from the germline V gene are LNHDA and SQIVND (reference sequence). The CDR3 extends over 14 amino acids. The CDR3 here is CASNLDSQNTEAFF. CDR3 coding DNA: TGTGCCAGTAACCTGGACAGCCAGAACACTGAAGCTTTCTTT.

The J gene is TRBJ2-7, the V gene TRBV28, with 9 bases matching TRBD1. The CDR3 is 14 amino acids. The junction had 6 bases not matched to a gene; V was cut back by 2 bases and J by 7 bases. CDR1 MDHEN and CDR2 SYDVKM come from the germline V gene. The CDR3 bases are TGTGCCAGCAGTTTACGGGACAGGGTTGGGGAGCAGTACTTC. Its protein is CASSLRDRVGEQYF.

The rearrangement joins TRBV2 to TRBJ1-6, with 12 bases matching TRBD1. J lost 7 bases, V lost 8 bases, and 6 bases had no gene match. Germline V gives CDR1 SNHLY, CDR2 FYNNEI. The CDR3 contains 15 residues. This CDR3 is CASGGQGARNSPLHF. The CDR3, as DNA: TGTGCCAGCGGGGGACAGGGGGCGCGGAATTCACCCCTCCACTTT.

In its sample, this clone was seen a few times. This chain joins TRBV4-2 and TRBJ2-7; a weak D match, TRBD1 (5 bases). V was cut by 1 base and J by 3 bases, with 10 bases left in between. The CDR3 runs to 14 residues. Germline assignment: CDR1 LGHNA and CDR2 YNFKEQ. The CDR3 protein is CASSQGQGYYEQYF. CDR3 DNA: TGTGCCAGCAGCCAAGGTCAGGGCTACTACGAGCAGTACTTC.

V and J are TRBV10-3 and TRBJ1-1; the D is unclear. V gave up 10 bases and J gave up 3 bases, with 9 bases separating them. Per germline, CDR1 ENHRY and CDR2 SYGVKD. This CDR3 has 11 amino acids. DNA of the CDR3: TGTGCCACAGACTCGGACACTGAAGCTTTCTTT. It translates to CATDSDTEAFF.

This chain connects TRBV2 to TRBJ2-7; TRBD1 matches 8 bases. The length of the CDR3 is 12 residues. CDR1 is SNHLY and CDR2 is FYNNEI in the germline V gene. J gave up 5 bases and V 8 bases, and 5 bases lay outside the gene matches. CDR3 amino acids: CASGRDRNEQYF. The CDR3 nucleotides read TGTGCCAGCGGCCGGGACAGGAACGAGCAGTACTTC.

This chain links TRBV19 with TRBJ1-1, with D hard to call. Per the germline V gene, CDR1 is LNHDA and CDR2 is SQIVND (reference sequence). CDR3 length: 13 residues. V was cut by 8 bases and J by 7 bases, with 17 bases left in between. The CDR3 spells CASGRHLELEAFF. CDR3 DNA: TGTGCCAGTGGGAGGCACCTCGAGCTTGAAGCTTTCTTT.

The count of this clone is one. The chain is built from TRBV11-2 and TRBJ2-7, with 12 bases lining up with TRBD2. V dropped 4 bases and J dropped 4; count of bases not matched to a gene: 5. The CDR3 has 15 amino acids. The germline CDR1 and CDR2 sequences are SGHAT and FQNNGV. In DNA, the CDR3 is TGTGCCAGCAGCTCTAGCGGGGGGGCGTTGTACGAGCAGTACTTC. It translates to CASSSSGGALYEQYF.

J is TRBJ2-7 and V is TRBV27, with D tentatively TRBD2 (6 bases). The germline gives CDR1 MNHEY, CDR2 SMNVEV (reference sequence). The CDR3 consists of 15 residues. V lost 5 bases to trimming and J lost 3 bases, with 17 bases between them. DNA of the CDR3: TGTGCCAGCAGTCCACCCTTCTTGCGGGGCTACGAGCAGTACTTC. Its protein product is CASSPPFLRGYEQYF.

This clone was picked up a small number of times. The gene calls are TRBV28 and TRBJ1-4; D uncertain. Germline values: CDR1 MDHEN, CDR2 SYDVKM. There are 15 residues in the CDR3. V gave up 4 bases and J gave up 7 bases, with 16 bases separating them. CDR3 sequence (DNA): TGTGCCAGCAGTTCGGCGAGGGAGGGAGGTGAAAAACTGTTTTTT. This gives the protein CASSSAREGGEKLFF.

This chain uses TRBV5-1 with TRBJ2-2; D remains ambiguous. The V end lost 9 bases, the J end lost 1 base, and 7 bases lay between the germline ends. Germline V CDR1 and CDR2: SGHRS, YFSETQ. The length of the CDR3 is 12 residues. The CDR3 loop is CANSLNTGELFF. The CDR3 DNA reads as TGCGCCAACAGTCTGAACACCGGGGAGCTGTTTTTT. The whole variable domain, filled in from reference TRBV5-1 and TRBJ2-2, reads KAGVTQTPRYLIKTRGQQVTLSCSPISGHRSVSWYQQTPGQGLQFLFEYFSETQRNKGNFPGRFSGRQFSNSRSEMNVSTLELGDSALYLCANSLNTGELFFGEGSRLTVL.

The genes are TRBV5-4 and TRBJ1-1; D possibly corresponds to TRBD1 (6 bases). Germline V CDR1 and CDR2: SGHNT, YYREEE (reference sequence). The CDR3 loop spans 13 amino acids. The V end lost 7 bases, the J end lost 2 bases, and 12 bases lay between the germline ends. The CDR3 sequence: CASCHRDNTEAFF. CDR3 DNA: TGTGCCAGCTGTCACAGGGACAACACTGAAGCTTTCTTT.

The rearrangement links TRBV5-4 to TRBJ2-3; perhaps TRBD2 as D (5 bases). Germline CDR1 and CDR2: SGHNT and YYREEE (reference sequence). The CDR3 totals 18 residues. V lost 0 bases and J 5 bases, leaving 22 bases between the germline ends. In DNA form, the CDR3 reads TGTGCCAGCAGCTTGGCCCGGGTAGACTATAGAGATGGAGATACGCAGTATTTT. The encoded protein is CASSLARVDYRDGDTQYF.

The chain has TRBV19 and TRBJ1-5; D is possibly TRBD1 (6 bases). CDR1 and CDR2 from the germline V gene are LNHDA and SQIVND (reference sequence). Trimming removed 7 bases from V and 5 bases from J, with 9 bases in between. CDR3 length equals 12 residues. CDR3 DNA sequence: TGTGCCAGTACTACAGGGTATCAGCCCCAGCATTTT. Translation gives CASTTGYQPQHF.